This record concerns one T cell receptor beta chain sequence. V lost 5 bases and J lost 1, with 12 bases in between. Germline V gives CDR1 SEHNR, CDR2 FQNEAQ (reference sequence). The CDR3 consists of 14 residues. The entry originates in a study of blood T cell repertoires in COVID-19. Study-level background: From T cells, B-cell-depleted T cells, or PBMCs came the material, which was cDNA or gDNA.

Two negative PCRs, clearance, or symptom resolution characterized the recovered Cohort 3 donors. In the authors' workflow: The authors estimated nucleated cell counts from reference gene primer amplification. The protocol was immunoSEQ multiplex PCR, while the TCRdb copy is restricted to in-frame clones and leaves out a portion. V, J and clone size derive from that table, while D and trimming were established from the DNA sequence. The data hold approximately 160,000 clones, with about 86% observed a single time. This chain uses TRBV7-9 with TRBJ2-7; TRBD2 might be the D (5 bases). What was sequenced was PBMCs or T cells enriched from blood (not recorded which). The TCR comes from a man aged 45-65 years who had recovered from COVID-19. The CDR3, as DNA: TGTGCCAGCAGCCCCGGGGTTGTTTCCTACGAGCAGTACTTC. Protein: CASSPGVVSYEQYF.